The clone carrying this T cell receptor (beta chain) was detected only once. Authors' processing steps: Nucleated cell number was recorded as an estimate derived from reference gene primer amplification. Sequencing was performed with immunoSEQ multiplex PCR; in TCRdb, only in-frame clones are kept and a portion is missing. V and J calls plus clone size are reproduced from that table; the DNA served to infer D and trimming. Here the sample spans a few hundred thousand clones, 70% to 90% being singletons. Seattle cases were enrolled at active infection and followed longitudinally. This entry belongs to a study of blood T cell repertoires in COVID-19. Study at large: Both acute and convalescent COVID-19 samples were obtained from the United States, Italy and Spain. PBMCs, B-cell-depleted T cells, or T cells provided the cDNA or gDNA that made up the material.

The CDR3 sequence is 15 residues long. In germline, CDR1 is SGHNT, CDR2 YYREEE (reference sequence). The J segment lost 6 bases and the V segment lost 7 bases, leaving 4 bases of the junction unmatched. This chain uses TRBV5-4 with TRBJ2-2, with 15 bases lining up with TRBD2. Sequenced: peripheral blood. The sequence derives from a woman aged 50 to 60 with COVID-19, enrolled during active disease. CDR3 residues: CASRTSGRDPGELFF. The CDR3 DNA reads as TGTGCCAGCCGGACTAGCGGGAGGGACCCCGGGGAGCTGTTTTTT.